The rows below give T cell receptor beta chains drawn from one sample of a study of sequential checkpoint blockade in melanoma. TCRdb keeps only in-frame clones here, not all; method: immunoSEQ multiplex PCR. The sample yields about 13,000 clones, roughly four fifths seen once. Here the sequenced sample was CD8+ T cells sorted from blood (inferred from file names), taken from a patient given nivolumab and ipilimumab in sequence. Source of these receptors: a human donor with melanoma. Each CDR3 is given with its conserved first and last residue. A D gene is named only where the DNA matches it firmly. Clone size is not always given. Where it is, it says once, few, many or a class for expanded clones.

>15|TRBJ2-5|.|TRBV2|.
TGTGCCAGCAGTGAAGTTCAGGGGGGCCGGGAGACCCAGTACTTC
CASSEVQGGRETQYF
>16|TRBJ1-2|.|TRBV19|TRBD1
TGTGCCAGTAGTATAGATCGAGAGACAGGGCCGTCTGGCTACACCTTC
CASSIDRETGPSGYTF
>18|TRBJ2-3|.|TRBV11-2|.
TGTGCCAGCAGCTTAGATCGCCGAAGCGGGCTACCCACAGATACGCAGTATTTT
CASSLDRRSGLPTDTQYF
>14|TRBJ2-1|.|TRBV27|.
TGTGCCAGCAGACCAGGGGGGATTTACAATGAGCAGTTCTTC
CASRPGGIYNEQFF
>14|TRBJ2-7|once|TRBV2|.
TGTGCCAGCAGTGAACCCTGGCAGTCCTACGAGCAGTACTTC
CASSEPWQSYEQYF
>15|TRBJ2-1|.|TRBV19|TRBD1
TGTGCCAGTAGTATAGCTGGGACAGGTTTAAATGAGCAGTTCTTC
CASSIAGTGLNEQFF
>14|TRBJ2-7|.|TRBV25-1|.
TGTGCCAGCAGTTACGCGTCGGGACTCAACGAGCAGTACTTC
CASSYASGLNEQYF
>15|TRBJ2-1|.|TRBV4-2|.
TGTGCCAGCAGCCAAGACGCGGGAACTAGAAATGAGCAGTTCTTC
CASSQDAGTRNEQFF
>19|TRBJ2-2|.|TRBV21-1|.
TGTGCCAGCAGCAAATGGGGCAAGCCGGGACAGGGGGCTGGCGGGGAGCTGTTTTTT
CASSKWGKPGQGAGGELFF
>15|TRBJ2-1|.|TRBV7-6|TRBD2
TGTGCCAGCAGCCGGACTAGCGGGGGGGGCAATGAGCAGTTCTTC
CASSRTSGGGNEQFF
>16|TRBJ1-2|.|TRBV29-1|.
TGCAGCGTTGAAATTCCAGGTCCCGCATTTAACTATGGCTACACCTTC
CSVEIPGPAFNYGYTF
>17|TRBJ2-7|.|TRBV11-2|.
TGTGCCAGCAGCTTAGATCGCGGGGGCAGGAGCTCCTACGAGCAGTACTTC
CASSLDRGGRSSYEQYF
>17|TRBJ2-4|.|TRBV21-1|.
TGTGCCAGCAGCCTTCGGACAGGGCGAAGACAACAAAACATTCAGTACTTC
CASSLRTGRRQQNIQYF
>15|TRBJ2-7|.|TRBV4-1|TRBD2
TGCGCCAGCAGCCAAGTGGGCCGGGGGGGCGGTGAGCAGTACTTC
CASSQVGRGGGEQYF
>16|TRBJ1-2|.|TRBV9|.
TGTGCCAGCAGCGTAGCGGAGGTGAAGAGCAACTATGGCTACACCTTC
CASSVAEVKSNYGYTF
>13|TRBJ2-7|.|TRBV7-8|.
TGTGCCAGCAGCTCCGGACAGTCCTACGAGCAGTACTTC
CASSSGQSYEQYF